One T cell receptor beta chain is described in this entry. Its target is not known. Repertoires were generated with immunoSEQ multiplex PCR, while TCRdb's copy carries only in-frame clones and drops some. The sample holds roughly 90,000 clones, 91% seen once. This entry is derived from a study of OX40 agonist ivuxolimab in advanced cancers. Study-level information: At 0.01 to 10 mg/kg, ivuxolimab was administered intravenously to patients every 2 weeks. Enrollees could have had prior anti-PD-1, anti-PD-L1 or anti-CTLA-4 therapy, which 35% to 40% had received. Study-level points and caveats: At 0.1 to 3.0 mg/kg, CD4+ and CD8+ blood T cells expanded clonally by week 6.

This clonotype originated in an adult with an advanced solid tumor such as melanoma, head and neck, liver or kidney cancer. This specimen was CD4+ or CD8+ T cells sorted from blood, taken in a trial of the OX40 agonist ivuxolimab.

The CDR3 DNA sequence: TGTGCCACTACCGATCCGGGCTATGGCTACACCTTC. Residues: CATTDPGYGYTF. The chain is built from TRBV19 and TRBJ1-2; D is unresolved. Trimming stripped 10 bases from V and 4 bases from J, with 13 bases between. The CDR3 has 12 amino acids. Germline CDR1 is LNHDA and CDR2 is SQIVND (reference sequence).